The 21 T cell receptor beta chains presented below share a single source sample, sequenced in a study of neurological immune-mediated disorders (dated by TCRdb to the late 2010s). Libraries were constructed by 5' RACE. Sequencing relied on an Illumina HiSeq 2500. TCRdb cleaned the public reads at Q25 with fastp, built clones with MiXCR and kept in-frame beta chains. All rows with the same CDR3 protein become a single entry with the most common DNA and genes. Within this sample are 45,000 to 55,000 distinct CDR3 sequences, with around 3.5% of them counted one time only. About 6% of the sample lies in the top ten. Source material: PBMCs. The receptors stem from a man aged 35 to 55 with multiple sclerosis.

Many counts were recorded for this clonotype. The rearrangement uses TRBV4-1 and TRBJ2-7; TRBD2 might be the D (6 bases). Between the trimmed V and J ends, which lost 0 bases and 0 bases, there was a span of 12 bases. The germline V gene encodes CDR1 MGHRA and CDR2 YSYEKL. The CDR3 extends over 16 amino acids. CDR3 in amino acids: CASSQDVGDFSYEQYF. The CDR3, as DNA: TGCGCCAGCAGCCAAGATGTAGGGGACTTCTCCTACGAGCAGTACTTC.

This clonotype was detected ten times or more. V gene TRBV7-6 combines with J gene TRBJ2-6; 8 bases agree with TRBD2. Unmatched junction bases numbered 14, after V lost 1 base and J lost 3 bases. The CDR3 contains 20 residues. The germline gives CDR1 SGHVS, CDR2 FNYEAQ. The CDR3, as DNA: TGTGCCAGCAGCTTAGGACGCGGGGGGCGCTCGGGGCGTGGGGCCAACGTCCTGACTTTC. This sequence encodes CASSLGRGGRSGRGANVLTF. The full variable domain, its missing parts supplied by reference TRBV7-6 and TRBJ2-6, is GAGVSQSPRYKVTKRGQDVALRCDPISGHVSLYWYRQALGQGPEFLTYFNYEAQQDKSGLPNDRFSAERPEGSISTLTIQRTEQRDSAMYRCASSLGRGGRSGRGANVLTFGAGSRLTVL.

This clonotype has at least ten counts. The V gene is TRBV6-2 or TRBV6-3, the J gene TRBJ1-2; no firm D call. This CDR3 region has 13 residues. Trimming took off 6 bases at V and 8 bases at J, with 16 bases between the two ends. CDR1 is MNHEY, CDR2 SVGEGT, per germline. The CDR3 nucleotides read TGTGCCAGCAGCCGAAAACCCGAGAGGGGCTACACCTTC. Translation gives CASSRKPERGYTF.

This clonotype was recorded at least ten times. V and J are TRBV10-1 and TRBJ2-3; D remains unclear. The V gene's germline CDR1 is WNHNN and CDR2 SYGVQD (reference sequence). The CDR3 is made up of 13 amino acids. V was clipped by 0 bases and J by 6 bases, with 7 bases between them. CDR3: CASSESGWDTQYF. The DNA for the CDR3 is TGCGCCAGCAGTGAGTCTGGTTGGGATACGCAGTATTTT.

This clonotype was detected ten times or more. The chain has TRBV5-6 and TRBJ2-5; maybe TRBD1 (5 bases). Trimming stripped 0 bases from V and 5 bases from J, with 8 bases between. There are 13 residues in the CDR3. Germline V CDR1 and CDR2: SGHDT, YYEEEE. The CDR3 here is CASSLDRGETQYF. DNA for the CDR3: TGTGCCAGCAGCTTGGATAGGGGTGAGACCCAGTACTTC.

This clonotype occurred a few times. This chain links TRBV29-1 with TRBJ2-3; D is unresolved. V was shortened by 4 bases and J by 6 bases, with 8 bases between the two germline ends. The CDR3 sequence is 11 residues long. Germline lookup yields CDR1 SQVTM and CDR2 ANQGSEA. The DNA for the CDR3 is TGCAGCGTTGGTAGGGTGGATACGCAGTATTTT. The encoded protein is CSVGRVDTQYF.

Points on this clonotype: The junction does not match germline at one end; this may be a read error. The chain joins TRBV3-1 to TRBJ1-5, with D unclear. The germline V gene has CDR1 LGHDT and CDR2 YNNKEL (reference sequence). The CDR3 covers 13 residues. CDR3 sequence (DNA): TGTGCCAGCAGCCAGGGGATGGAACAGCCCCAGAATTTT. It yields the protein CASSQGMEQPQNF.

This clonotype came up many times. V is TRBV11-2 and J is TRBJ1-2; maybe TRBD1 (6 bases). CDR3 length equals 14 residues. V was cut by 5 bases and J by 4 bases, with 14 bases left in between. Germline V lookup: CDR1 SGHAT, CDR2 FQNNGV. DNA for the CDR3: TGTGCCAGCAGCCGCGGGGGGCAGGGCTATGGCTACACCTTC. Translated: CASSRGGQGYGYTF.

In this sample, this clonotype turned up many times. The chain links TRBV12-3 or TRBV12-4 to TRBJ2-1, with D hard to call. The CDR3 length is 13 residues. Trimming removed 5 bases from V and 8 bases from J, with 13 bases in between. CDR3 coding DNA: TGTGCCAGCAGTACCCAGGTGGCCTATGAGCAGTTCTTC. Amino acids: CASSTQVAYEQFF.

The sample holds many counts of this clonotype. The rearrangement links TRBV5-6 to TRBJ2-3; D remains ambiguous. The V end lost 1 base, the J end lost 2 bases, and 11 bases lay between the germline ends. This CDR3 is built from 15 residues. The germline V gene encodes CDR1 SGHDT and CDR2 YYEEEE. The CDR3 is CASSLYGKSTDTQYF. CDR3 DNA: TGTGCCAGCAGCTTGTATGGCAAGTCCACAGATACGCAGTATTTT.

In its sample, this clonotype was seen many times. Germline is not matched at one junction end, which may reflect a read error. This chain joins TRBV3-1 and TRBJ1-5, with unresolved D. The CDR3 has 13 residues. From germline, CDR1 is LGHDT and CDR2 YNNKEL (reference sequence). The CDR3 spells CASSQDMNQPQNF. CDR3 sequence (DNA): TGTGCCAGCAGCCAAGATATGAATCAGCCCCAGAATTTT.

This clonotype was counted at least ten times. J is TRBJ2-5 and V is TRBV6-5; tentatively, D is TRBD1 (6 bases). Germline values: CDR1 MNHEY, CDR2 SVGAGI. The ends were cut back, 2 bases at V and 0 bases at J, with 10 bases in the middle. The CDR3 consists of 15 residues. The CDR3 reads CASSYRSGDQETQYF. CDR3 coding DNA: TGTGCCAGCAGTTACCGGTCAGGGGACCAAGAGACCCAGTACTTC.

This clonotype was counted only a few times. The chain uses TRBV14 and TRBJ1-6; 7 bases line up with TRBD1. The germline V gene encodes CDR1 SGHDN and CDR2 FVKESK. CDR3 length: 16 residues. The V and J ends lost 0 bases and 4 bases, in that order; junction bases with no gene match: 3. The CDR3 here is CASSQDAGGYNSPLHF. As DNA, the CDR3 is TGTGCCAGCAGCCAAGATGCAGGGGGATATAATTCACCCCTCCACTTT.

Many counts were recorded for this clonotype. The V and J genes are TRBV4-2 and TRBJ1-2; 11 positions agree with TRBD1. The germline V gene has CDR1 LGHNA and CDR2 YNFKEQ. The CDR3 is made up of 18 amino acids. V was clipped by 0 bases and J by 3 bases; unmatched bases: 9. CDR3 protein: CASSQESRRTGGYYGYTF. The DNA for the CDR3 is TGTGCCAGCAGCCAAGAGAGCCGGCGGACAGGGGGCTACTATGGCTACACCTTC.

This clonotype was recorded at least ten times. The chain couples TRBV20-1 to TRBJ2-7; D gene unclear. The CDR3 is 14 amino acids. Germline CDR1 DFQATT, CDR2 SNEGSKA (reference sequence). V lost 5 bases and J lost 0, with 14 bases in between. This CDR3 reads CSAATNPSSYEQYF. CDR3 bases: TGCAGTGCTGCAACTAATCCGAGCTCCTACGAGCAGTACTTC.

This clonotype was counted many times. The V call is TRBV10-3, the J call TRBJ2-5, with TRBD1 matching 7 bases. This CDR3 contains 14 residues. With 3 bases clipped from V and 2 bases from J, the junction kept 3 bases outside the gene matches. Germline CDR1 and CDR2: ENHRY and SYGVKD. The CDR3 DNA is TGTGCCATCAGTGATCCGGGACAGCAAGAGACCCAGTACTTC. Its protein is CAISDPGQQETQYF.

In this sample, this clonotype turned up many times. The V call is TRBV4-1, the J call TRBJ2-3; no clear D gene. Deletions cut 0 bases from V and 1 base from J, with 14 bases between. This CDR3 spans 17 amino acids. Germline V gives CDR1 MGHRA, CDR2 YSYEKL. The chain's CDR3 is CASSQEEVARGTDTQYF. The CDR3 DNA is TGCGCCAGCAGCCAAGAAGAGGTAGCTCGGGGCACAGATACGCAGTATTTT.

This clonotype came up many times. The V and J genes are TRBV28 and TRBJ2-7; unclear D gene. Trimming took 7 bases from V and 7 from J, leaving 11 bases between them. The CDR3 extends over 11 amino acids. The germline V gene encodes CDR1 MDHEN and CDR2 SYDVKM. CDR3 sequence (DNA): TGTGCCAGCACAGTTGCCGGGGAGCAGTACTTC. It yields the protein CASTVAGEQYF.

This clonotype has more than one count but fewer than ten. A read error may be the cause here, since a much bigger clone is one base away. The chain couples TRBV12-3 or TRBV12-4 to TRBJ2-5; the D is unclear. Trimming stripped 6 bases from V and 5 bases from J, with 13 bases between. The CDR3 length is 13 residues. The CDR3 sequence is CASRPERAETQYF. The DNA of the CDR3 is TGTGCCAGCAGGCCCGAAAGGGCGGAGACCCAGTACTTC.

This clonotype was observed many times. CDR3 DNA sequence: TGTGCCAGCAGTTACTCGGGACAGGGGGAAAAACTGTTTTTT. Amino acid sequence: CASSYSGQGEKLFF. The rearrangement uses TRBV6-5 and TRBJ1-4; 10 nucleotides line up with TRBD1. The CDR3 totals 14 residues. Germline CDR1 is MNHEY and CDR2 is SVGAGI. V shed 0 bases, J shed 8 bases, and the junction held 0 bases outside the gene matches.

This clonotype was recorded many times. The chain has TRBV3-1 and TRBJ2-1; D remains ambiguous. The CDR3 length is 13 residues. Germline V gives CDR1 LGHDT, CDR2 YNNKEL (reference sequence). The V gene lost 2 bases and the J gene lost 1 base, with 3 bases spanning the gap. The CDR3: CASSQQSYNEQFF. The CDR3 nucleotides are TGTGCCAGCAGCCAACAATCCTACAATGAGCAGTTCTTC.